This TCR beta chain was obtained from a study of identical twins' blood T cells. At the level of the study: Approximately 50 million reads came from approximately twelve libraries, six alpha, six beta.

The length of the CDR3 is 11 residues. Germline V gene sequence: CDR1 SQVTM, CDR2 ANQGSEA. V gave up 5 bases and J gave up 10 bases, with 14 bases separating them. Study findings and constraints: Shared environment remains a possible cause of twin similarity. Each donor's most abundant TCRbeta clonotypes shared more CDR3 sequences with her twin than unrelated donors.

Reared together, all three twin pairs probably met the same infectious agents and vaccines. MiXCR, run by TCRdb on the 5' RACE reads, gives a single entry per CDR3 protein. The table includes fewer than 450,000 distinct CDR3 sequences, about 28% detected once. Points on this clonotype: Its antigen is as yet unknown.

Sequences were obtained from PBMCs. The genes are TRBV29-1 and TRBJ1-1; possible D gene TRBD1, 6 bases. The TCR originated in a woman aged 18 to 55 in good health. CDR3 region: CSVRDTYSAFF. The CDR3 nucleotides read TGCAGCGTTAGGGACACCTACTCAGCTTTCTTT.